This TCR beta chain was profiled in a study of blood T cell repertoires in COVID-19. Study-level information: Collection of acute and convalescent COVID-19 samples took place in the United States, Italy and Spain. The analysed material was cDNA or gDNA that came from T cells, B-cell-depleted T cells, or PBMCs.

The CDR3 contains 15 residues. Germline assignment: CDR1 SGHKS and CDR2 YYEKEE (reference sequence). Trimming took 7 bases from V and 3 from J, leaving 17 bases between them. This clone is a singleton in its sample. Original methodology: Amplification from reference gene primers served as the basis for estimated nucleated cell counts. Data came from immunoSEQ multiplex PCR; TCRdb stores just in-frame clones and leaves some out. D and trimming come from the DNA, and the V and J calls and clone size come from that table. The top ten clones hold approximately 4% of a sample with about 130,000 clones, around 87% of them seen once.

This clonotype was sampled from an older woman with acute or convalescent COVID-19. The V and J genes are TRBV5-5 and TRBJ1-5, with D unresolved. The sample consisted of peripheral blood. The CDR3 reads CASASLLGVNQPQHF. CDR3 DNA sequence: TGTGCCAGCGCCTCCCTTTTGGGCGTCAATCAGCCCCAGCATTTT.